This TCR beta chain was obtained from a study of human T cells and chemical hapten exposure. The authors extracted total RNA from unfractionated whole blood. Many counts were recorded for this clonotype. Individual cDNA molecules (in the library) carried attached unique molecular identifiers. Using its own MiXCR run on the 5' RACE reads, TCRdb lists one record per CDR3 protein. Of under 85,000 distinct CDR3 sequences listed, about 8% are singletons. The sequence was obtained from a male donor in good health.

The CDR3 nucleotides read TGTGCCAGCAGCCTAGCCGGGACTAGCGGTTACAATGAGCAGTTCTTC. Its protein is CASSLAGTSGYNEQFF. This chain connects TRBV5-4 to TRBJ2-1, with 11 bases that match TRBD2. CDR1 is SGHNT and CDR2 is YYREEE in the germline V gene (reference sequence). This CDR3 comprises 16 residues. J was trimmed by 4 bases and V by 4 bases; bases with no gene match: 7.